The rows below give T cell receptor beta chains drawn from one sample of a study of identical twins. TCRdb recomputed calls from the 5' RACE reads with MiXCR, one row per CDR3 protein. The sample yields 350,000 to 500,000 distinct CDR3 sequences, around a sixth seen once. The specimen sequenced was naive T cells sorted from blood. The receptor source for this set is a man aged 45 to 65 in good health. Each CDR3 is given with its conserved first and last residue. Each record gives: V gene, J gene, D gene, clone size, CDR3 protein, CDR3 DNA. The D gene is left open where the match is weak. Some rows have no size entry. The others give once, few or many, or a class for an expanded clone.

>TRBV9|TRBJ2-6|-|-
CASSVVASAPGANVLTF
TGTGCCAGCAGCGTAGTGGCATCAGCTCCTGGGGCCAACGTCCTGACTTTC
>TRBV29-1|TRBJ1-1|TRBD1|-
CSVEVRGRDTEAFF
TGCAGCGTTGAAGTCAGGGGGCGCGACACTGAAGCTTTCTTT
>TRBV29-1|TRBJ2-1|TRBD2|many
CSVWTSGSYNEQFF
TGCAGCGTTTGGACTAGCGGGAGCTACAATGAGCAGTTCTTC
>TRBV7-2|TRBJ2-5|-|-
CASSLDAGAVQETQYF
TGTGCCAGCAGCTTAGATGCAGGGGCGGTCCAAGAGACCCAGTACTTC
>TRBV7-8|TRBJ2-1|-|-
CASSSHPSTFAEQFF
TGTGCCAGCAGCTCCCACCCTAGCACGTTTGCTGAGCAGTTCTTC
>TRBV29-1|TRBJ2-2|TRBD2|many
CSAGGSGGATFTGELFF
TGCAGCGCTGGGGGTAGCGGGGGGGCGACGTTCACCGGGGAGCTGTTTTTT
>TRBV20-1|TRBJ2-1|TRBD1|few
CSAHRDRGFNEQFF
TGCAGTGCTCACCGGGACAGGGGGTTCAATGAGCAGTTCTTC
>TRBV12-3/TRBV12-4|TRBJ2-1|TRBD1|many
CASSLAGQHEQFF
TGTGCCAGCAGTTTAGCGGGACAGCATGAGCAGTTCTTC
>TRBV6-6|TRBJ2-7|TRBD1|-
CASSWGQGGEQYF
TGTGCCAGCAGTTGGGGACAGGGTGGCGAGCAGTACTTC
>TRBV20-1|TRBJ2-7|TRBD2|many
CSVWGGNSYEQYF
TGCAGTGTGTGGGGGGGGAACTCCTACGAGCAGTACTTC
>TRBV6-5|TRBJ2-7|-|-
CASSYSQGRTYEQYF
TGTGCCAGCAGTTACTCGCAGGGCCGCACGTACGAGCAGTACTTC
>TRBV4-3|TRBJ2-7|TRBD1|few
CASSHRTGGGYEQYF
TGCGCCAGCAGCCACCGAACAGGGGGCGGTTACGAGCAGTACTTC
>TRBV29-1|TRBJ2-5|TRBD2|few
CSVEGGQTQETQYF
TGCAGCGTTGAGGGAGGGCAGACACAAGAGACCCAGTACTTC
>TRBV27|TRBJ2-2|-|-
CASSEIWGHRELFF
TGTGCCAGCAGTGAAATTTGGGGACACCGGGAGCTGTTTTTT
>TRBV28|TRBJ1-1|-|few
CASSLVLKNTEAFF
TGTGCCAGCAGTTTGGTTCTGAAGAACACTGAAGCTTTCTTT
>TRBV5-6|TRBJ1-3|-|many
CASSPGTSGNTIYF
TGTGCCAGCAGCCCCGGCACCTCTGGAAACACCATATATTTT
>TRBV18|TRBJ1-2|-|few
CASSPTGARGYGYTF
TGTGCCAGCTCACCAACCGGGGCAAGAGGCTATGGCTACACCTTC
>TRBV9|TRBJ2-2|TRBD1|once
CASSIGTDFNTGELFF
TGTGCCAGCAGCATAGGGACAGACTTTAACACCGGGGAGCTGTTTTTT
>TRBV5-1|TRBJ2-3|-|few
CASSLGTISTDTQYF
TGCGCCAGCAGCTTGGGCACGATTAGCACAGATACGCAGTATTTT
>TRBV12-3/TRBV12-4|TRBJ1-2|-|-
CASSPQGVYGYTF
TGTGCCAGCAGTCCACAGGGAGTCTATGGCTACACCTTC
>TRBV5-1|TRBJ2-5|TRBD1|-
CASSLTGTGSPRTQYF
TGCGCCAGCAGCTTAACCGGGACAGGGTCTCCAAGGACCCAGTACTTC
>TRBV5-4|TRBJ2-2|-|many
CASRLDSAGELFF
TGTGCCAGCCGACTAGACTCGGCCGGGGAGCTGTTTTTT
>TRBV27|TRBJ2-7|-|many
CASSSRGLSYEQYF
TGTGCCAGCAGTTCAAGGGGTCTCTCCTACGAGCAGTACTTC
>TRBV29-1|TRBJ2-3|-|-
CSGRSTGITDTQYF
TGCAGCGGACGGTCGACTGGTATCACAGATACGCAGTATTTT
>TRBV29-1|TRBJ2-5|TRBD1|many
CSVAKGTGGVGTQYF
TGCAGCGTTGCCAAGGGGACAGGGGGCGTTGGGACCCAGTACTTC
>TRBV12-3/TRBV12-4|TRBJ1-5|-|few
CASSLGQVNDQPQHF
TGTGCCAGCAGTTTAGGGCAGGTCAACGATCAGCCCCAGCATTTT
>TRBV6-5|TRBJ1-2|-|few
CASSYGGSIYGYTF
TGTGCCAGCAGTTACGGCGGGTCCATCTATGGCTACACCTTC
>TRBV6-2/TRBV6-3|TRBJ2-1|TRBD1|-
CASRMTGSEQFF
TGTGCCAGCAGGATGACAGGGTCTGAGCAGTTCTTC
>TRBV5-5|TRBJ2-5|-|many
CASSPLPWRGEEGRTQYF
TGTGCCAGCAGCCCCCTACCTTGGCGGGGAGAGGAGGGCAGGACCCAGTACTTC
>TRBV3-1|TRBJ2-2|-|many
CASSHDTGELFF
TGTGCCAGCAGCCATGATACCGGGGAGCTGTTTTTT
>TRBV15|TRBJ2-1|TRBD2|many
CATSRKSVAGYDEQFF
TGTGCCACCAGCAGAAAGTCAGTAGCGGGATACGATGAGCAGTTCTTC
>TRBV28|TRBJ2-5|TRBD2|few
CASSLLSLAGRQETQYF
TGTGCCAGCAGTTTACTTAGCCTAGCGGGTCGCCAAGAGACCCAGTACTTC
>TRBV6-1|TRBJ2-2|-|-
CASSEGSFRTGELFF
TGTGCCAGCAGTGAAGGTTCGTTCCGCACCGGGGAGCTGTTTTTT
>TRBV20-1|TRBJ2-7|-|-
CSVFGTHYEQYF
TGCAGTGTCTTCGGGACCCATTACGAGCAGTACTTC
>TRBV28|TRBJ2-5|-|-
CASSVSWETQYF
TGTGCCAGCAGTGTGAGTTGGGAGACCCAGTACTTC
>TRBV6-2/TRBV6-3|TRBJ2-3|-|-
CASGRRASRLTDTQYF
TGTGCCAGCGGCCGACGGGCTTCTCGCCTGACAGATACGCAGTATTTT
>TRBV19|TRBJ2-1|TRBD1|once
CASSTTGGENEQFF
TGTGCCAGTAGTACGACAGGGGGGGAGAATGAGCAGTTCTTC
>TRBV10-1|TRBJ2-3|-|-
CASSEGTFSTDTQYF
TGCGCCAGCAGCGAAGGGACATTTAGCACAGATACGCAGTATTTT
>TRBV23-1|TRBJ2-7|-|-
CASSQSRTYYEQYF
TGCGCCAGCAGTCAATCCAGGACTTACTACGAGCAGTACTTC
>TRBV10-3|TRBJ1-6|-|many
CAISRDYNSPLHF
TGTGCCATCAGTAGGGACTATAATTCACCCCTCCACTTT
>TRBV20-1|TRBJ1-1|TRBD1|few
CSARPGQEKGTEAFF
TGCAGTGCTAGGCCAGGACAGGAAAAGGGCACTGAAGCTTTCTTT
>TRBV9|TRBJ2-7|TRBD2|-
CASSASSGGVYEQYF
TGTGCCAGCAGCGCCTCTAGCGGGGGGGTGTACGAGCAGTACTTC
>TRBV12-3/TRBV12-4|TRBJ2-1|-|-
CASSLGGGAEQFF
TGTGCCAGCAGTTTGGGAGGGGGGGCCGAGCAGTTCTTC
>TRBV27|TRBJ2-1|TRBD2|-
CASKASGSNEQFF
TGTGCCAGCAAGGCTAGCGGGAGCAATGAGCAGTTCTTC
>TRBV10-3|TRBJ1-1|TRBD1|many
CAISAGTENTEAFF
TGTGCCATCAGTGCCGGGACAGAGAACACTGAAGCTTTCTTT
>TRBV27|TRBJ2-7|TRBD2|-
CASSLSSGGTYEQYF
TGTGCCAGCAGTTTATCCAGCGGGGGGACCTACGAGCAGTACTTC
>TRBV11-2|TRBJ2-3|-|-
CASSLISRLPSTDTQYF
TGTGCCAGCAGCTTAATCTCGCGACTCCCTAGCACAGATACGCAGTATTTT
>TRBV20-1|TRBJ1-4|-|-
CSARGGPANEKLFF
TGCAGTGCTAGGGGCGGACCAGCTAATGAAAAACTGTTTTTT
>TRBV25-1|TRBJ2-5|TRBD1|-
CASSEPGGWTQYF
TGTGCCAGCAGTGAACCAGGGGGCTGGACCCAGTACTTC
>TRBV6-1|TRBJ1-1|-|few
CASKRPMNTEAFF
TGTGCCAGCAAAAGACCGATGAACACTGAAGCTTTCTTT
>TRBV10-3|TRBJ1-2|-|-
CAISENVRFYGYTF
TGTGCCATCAGTGAGAACGTCAGATTCTATGGCTACACCTTC
>TRBV6-5|TRBJ2-1|-|few
CASSYYSTSRERGNEQFF
TGTGCCAGCAGTTACTACTCGACTAGTCGGGAGAGGGGCAATGAGCAGTTCTTC
>TRBV18|TRBJ1-1|-|-
CASSPQGLEAFF
TGTGCCAGCTCACCACAAGGACTGGAAGCTTTCTTT
>TRBV27|TRBJ1-2|-|few
CASSGTGYYGYTF
TGTGCCAGCAGTGGTACAGGGTACTATGGCTACACCTTC
>TRBV5-1|TRBJ1-6|-|-
CASSLVGISPLHF
TGCGCCAGCAGCTTGGTGGGGATTTCACCCCTCCACTTT
>TRBV11-2|TRBJ2-7|TRBD2|few
CASSLLAGGSSYEQYF
TGTGCCAGCAGCTTGCTAGCGGGGGGGAGCTCCTACGAGCAGTACTTC
>TRBV6-2/TRBV6-3|TRBJ1-5|TRBD1|-
CASSWRDRGRGQPQHF
TGTGCCAGCAGTTGGAGGGACAGGGGGCGCGGTCAGCCCCAGCATTTT
>TRBV29-1|TRBJ2-7|TRBD2|many
CSAVAGGYYEQYF
TGCAGCGCCGTAGCGGGAGGATACTACGAGCAGTACTTC
>TRBV4-1|TRBJ1-1|-|-
CASSQGVRGATEAFF
TGCGCCAGCAGCCAAGGGGTTCGGGGGGCCACTGAAGCTTTCTTT